This T cell receptor beta chain comes out of a study of metastatic and nonmetastatic thyroid tumors. Study-wide background: Across peripheral blood and tumor or nodule tissue samples taken from malignant and benign thyroid patients, the repertoires were compared with one another. Study-level results: Within blood and tumor, benign nodules reportedly had significantly lower TCR beta diversity than malignant thyroid tumors did.

Patients underwent thyroid surgery, and none had received any treatment before it. V lost 3 bases, J lost 5 bases, and 5 bases lay in between. The CDR3 loop spans 11 amino acids. Per germline, CDR1 LNHDA and CDR2 SQIVND (reference sequence). This clone was seen ten or more times. Antigen specificity is unknown. Per the original data handling: Clinicopathological groups supplied CDR3 differences that were used to build a distant-metastasis classifier for papillary thyroid cancer. Using MiXCR, TCRdb re-called clones from the PCR reads. TCRdb assigned the V and J calls; the authors' analysis was not used. This sample yields around 17,000 clones, of which roughly 20% are seen a single time; about 8% belongs to the top ten.

The clonotype was recovered from a female donor with papillary thyroid cancer or a benign thyroid nodule (not recorded which). Some clones in this sample may be carry-over from other donors' samples. What was sequenced was adjacent normal tissue. The chain is built from TRBV19 and TRBJ2-7; no clear D. CDR3 nucleotide sequence: TGTGCCAGTAGTATGAGAGACGAGCAGTACTTC. It yields the protein CASSMRDEQYF.